This record concerns one TCR beta chain sequence. Its target is unknown. All patients were mismatch repair deficient, assessed by either PCR or immunohistochemistry. These data belong to a study of PD-1 blockade in mismatch repair-deficient tumors. Turning to the study itself: Patients had eleven to twelve mismatch repair-deficient cancer types and were previously treated and progressing.

Study-level results: After pembrolizumab, tumor-resident clones rose rapidly, then generally contracted before radiologic responses.

Measured with immunoSEQ multiplex PCR; TCRdb has only the in-frame clones, and not every one. The profile shows 100,000 to 150,000 clones, roughly 86% of them singletons. CDR3 length: 15 residues. Germline CDR1 reads ENHRY; CDR2 reads SYGVKD. V lost 6 bases, J lost 1 base, and 6 bases stayed unmatched. The rearrangement links TRBV10-3 to TRBJ2-3, with 8 bases fitting TRBD1. Here the sequenced sample was peripheral blood, taken 44 weeks after starting pembrolizumab. The receptor comes from an adult with mismatch repair-deficient cancer. CDR3 in amino acids: CAISPLTGGTDTQYF. As DNA, the CDR3 is TGTGCCATCAGCCCCCTGACAGGGGGCACAGATACGCAGTATTTT.